This T cell receptor beta chain is drawn from a study of OX40 agonist ivuxolimab in advanced cancers. Study-level information: A partial response was reached by three patients: one with hepatocellular carcinoma and two with cutaneous melanoma.

Repertoires were generated with immunoSEQ multiplex PCR, while TCRdb's copy carries only in-frame clones and drops some. The table has 45,000 to 65,000 clones, about 81% seen once. Sample: CD4+ or CD8+ T cells sorted from blood, taken in a trial of the OX40 agonist ivuxolimab. This clonotype originated in an adult with an advanced solid tumor such as melanoma, head and neck, liver or kidney cancer.

CDR3 in DNA: TGTGCCAGCAGGCCGACAGGGGGCAATCAGCCCCAGCATTTT. Translated, it gives CASRPTGGNQPQHF. This chain connects TRBV6-1 to TRBJ1-5, with 8 bases matching TRBD1. The junction had 3 bases not matched to a gene; V was cut back by 6 bases and J by 2 bases. The germline V gene encodes CDR1 MNHNS and CDR2 SASEGT. The CDR3 runs 14 residues.